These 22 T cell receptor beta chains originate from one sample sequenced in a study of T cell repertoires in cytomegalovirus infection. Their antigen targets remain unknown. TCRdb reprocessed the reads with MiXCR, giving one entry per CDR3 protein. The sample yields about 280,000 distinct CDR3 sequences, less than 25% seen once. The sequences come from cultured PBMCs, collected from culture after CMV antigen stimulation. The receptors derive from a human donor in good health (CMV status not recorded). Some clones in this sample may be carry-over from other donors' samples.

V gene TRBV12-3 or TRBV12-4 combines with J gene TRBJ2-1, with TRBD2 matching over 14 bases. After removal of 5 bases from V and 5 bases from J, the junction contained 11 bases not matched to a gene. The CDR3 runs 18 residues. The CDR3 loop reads CASSPLGLAGGKNNEQFF. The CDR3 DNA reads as TGTGCCAGCAGTCCTCTAGGACTAGCGGGAGGAAAAAACAATGAGCAGTTCTTC.

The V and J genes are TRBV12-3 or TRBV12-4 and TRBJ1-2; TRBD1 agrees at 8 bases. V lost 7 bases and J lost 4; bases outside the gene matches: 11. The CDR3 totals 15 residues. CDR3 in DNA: TGTGCCAGCACCCCGGACAGGGAGGATGGCTATGGCTACACCTTC. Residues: CASTPDREDGYGYTF.

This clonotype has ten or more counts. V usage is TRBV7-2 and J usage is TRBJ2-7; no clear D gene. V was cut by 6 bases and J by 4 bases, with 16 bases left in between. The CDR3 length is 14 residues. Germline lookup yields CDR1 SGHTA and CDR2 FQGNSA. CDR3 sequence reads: CASSIPGSRYEQYF. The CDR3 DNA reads TGTGCCAGCAGTATACCCGGCAGCCGGTACGAGCAGTACTTC.

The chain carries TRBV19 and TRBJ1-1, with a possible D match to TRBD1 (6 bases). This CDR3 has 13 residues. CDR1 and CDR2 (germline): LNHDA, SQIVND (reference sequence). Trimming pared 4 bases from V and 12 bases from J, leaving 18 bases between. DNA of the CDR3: TGTGCCAGTAGTACCCCGGGAAGGGGGAATCCTTTCTTT. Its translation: CASSTPGRGNPFF.

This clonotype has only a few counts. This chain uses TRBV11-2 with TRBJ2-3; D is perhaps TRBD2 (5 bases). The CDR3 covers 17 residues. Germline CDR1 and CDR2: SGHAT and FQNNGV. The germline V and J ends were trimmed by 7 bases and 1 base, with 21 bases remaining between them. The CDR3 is CASNSRRSGSGTDTQYF. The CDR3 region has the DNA TGTGCCAGCAACTCTCGAAGATCGGGGAGTGGCACAGATACGCAGTATTTT. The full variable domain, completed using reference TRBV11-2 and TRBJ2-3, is EAGVAQSPRYKIIEKRQSVAFWCNPISGHATLYWYQQILGQGPKLLIQFQNNGVVDDSQLPKDRFSAERLKGVDSTLKIQPAKLEDSAVYLCASNSRRSGSGTDTQYFGPGTRLTVL.

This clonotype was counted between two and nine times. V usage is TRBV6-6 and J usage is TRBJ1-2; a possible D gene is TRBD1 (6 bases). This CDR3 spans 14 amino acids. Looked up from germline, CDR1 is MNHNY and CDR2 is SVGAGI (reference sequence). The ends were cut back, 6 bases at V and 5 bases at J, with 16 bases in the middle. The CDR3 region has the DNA TGTGCCAGCAGATTAGGACAGTTGGGGTATGGCTACACCTTC. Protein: CASRLGQLGYGYTF.

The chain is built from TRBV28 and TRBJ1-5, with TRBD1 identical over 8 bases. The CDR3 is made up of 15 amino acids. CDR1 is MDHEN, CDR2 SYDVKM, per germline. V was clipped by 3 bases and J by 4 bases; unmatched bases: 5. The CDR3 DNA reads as TGTGCCAGCAGTTTTTGGGGACAGGAGAATCAGCCCCAGCATTTT. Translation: CASSFWGQENQPQHF.

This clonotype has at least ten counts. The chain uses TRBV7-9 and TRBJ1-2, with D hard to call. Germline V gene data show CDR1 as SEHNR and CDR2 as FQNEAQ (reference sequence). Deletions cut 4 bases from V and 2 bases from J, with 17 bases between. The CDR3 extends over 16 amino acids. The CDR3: CASSSLGSPKNYGYTF. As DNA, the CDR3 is TGTGCCAGCAGCTCCCTGGGGTCGCCAAAGAACTATGGCTACACCTTC. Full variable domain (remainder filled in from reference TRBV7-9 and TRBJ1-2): DTGVSQNPRHKITKRGQNVTFRCDPISEHNRLYWYRQTLGQGPEFLTYFQNEAQLEKSRLLSDRFSAERPKGSFSTLEIQRTEQGDSAMYLCASSSLGSPKNYGYTFGSGTRLTVV.

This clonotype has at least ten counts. CDR3 DNA: TGTGCCAGCAGCCCTCGGACTAGCGGTTCCTCCTACAATGAGCAGTTCTTC. Amino acid sequence: CASSPRTSGSSYNEQFF. The gene calls are TRBV14 and TRBJ2-1; the match to TRBD2 covers 10 bases. The CDR3 spans 17 residues. The V segment lost 4 bases and the J segment 0 bases; nucleotides outside the gene matches: 6. CDR1 is SGHDN, CDR2 FVKESK, per germline. Supplemented by reference TRBV14 and TRBJ2-1, the full variable domain reads EAGVTQFPSHSVIEKGQTVTLRCDPISGHDNLYWYRRVMGKEIKFLLHFVKESKQDESGMPNNRFLAERTGGTYSTLKVQPAELEDSGVYFCASSPRTSGSSYNEQFFGPGTRLTVL.

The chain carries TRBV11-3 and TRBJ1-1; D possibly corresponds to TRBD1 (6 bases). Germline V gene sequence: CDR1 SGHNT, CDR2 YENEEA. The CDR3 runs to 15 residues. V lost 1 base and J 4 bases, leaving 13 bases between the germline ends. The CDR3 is CASSLGSGHGTEAFF. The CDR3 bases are TGTGCCAGCAGCTTAGGCTCGGGACATGGCACTGAAGCTTTCTTT.

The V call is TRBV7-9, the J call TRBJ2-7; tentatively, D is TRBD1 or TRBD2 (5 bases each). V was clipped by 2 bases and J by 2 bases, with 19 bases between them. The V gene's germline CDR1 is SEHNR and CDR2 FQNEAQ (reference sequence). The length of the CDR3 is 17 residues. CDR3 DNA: TGTGCCAGCAGCTTATCGTCTGGGGGTATCTTGGCCTACGAGCAGTACTTC. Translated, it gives CASSLSSGGILAYEQYF.

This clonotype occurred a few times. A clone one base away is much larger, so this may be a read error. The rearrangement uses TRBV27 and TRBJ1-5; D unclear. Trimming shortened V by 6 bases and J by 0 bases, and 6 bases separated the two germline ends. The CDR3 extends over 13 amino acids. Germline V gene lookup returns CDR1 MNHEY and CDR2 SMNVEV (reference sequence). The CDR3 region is CASSHYSNQPQHF. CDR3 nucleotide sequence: TGTGCCAGCAGCCATTATAGCAATCAGCCCCAGCATTTT.

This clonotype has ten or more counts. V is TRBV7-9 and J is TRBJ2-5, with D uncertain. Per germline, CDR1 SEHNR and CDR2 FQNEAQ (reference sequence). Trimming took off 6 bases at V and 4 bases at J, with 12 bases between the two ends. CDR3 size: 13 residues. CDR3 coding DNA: TGTGCCAGCAGTCGTACAGAGAGAGAGACCCAGTACTTC. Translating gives CASSRTERETQYF.

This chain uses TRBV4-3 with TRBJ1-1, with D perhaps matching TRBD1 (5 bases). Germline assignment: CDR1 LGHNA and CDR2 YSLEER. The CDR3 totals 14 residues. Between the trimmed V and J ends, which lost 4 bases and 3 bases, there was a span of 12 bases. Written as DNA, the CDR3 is TGCGCCAGCAGCCCCCAAGGAGGGGACACTGAAGCTTTCTTT. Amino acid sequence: CASSPQGGDTEAFF.

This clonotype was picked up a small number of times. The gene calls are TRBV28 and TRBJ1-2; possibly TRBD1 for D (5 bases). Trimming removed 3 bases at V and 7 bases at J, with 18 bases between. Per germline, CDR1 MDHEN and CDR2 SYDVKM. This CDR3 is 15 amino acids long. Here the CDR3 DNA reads TGTGCCAGCAGTTTCCCCCCGGAGGACGGGGGTGGCTACACCTTC. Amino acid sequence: CASSFPPEDGGGYTF.

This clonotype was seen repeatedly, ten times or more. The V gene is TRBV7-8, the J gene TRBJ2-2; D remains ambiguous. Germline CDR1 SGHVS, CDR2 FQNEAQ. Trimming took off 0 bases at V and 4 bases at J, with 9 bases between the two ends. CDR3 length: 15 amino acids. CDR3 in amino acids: CASSLALGRTGELFF. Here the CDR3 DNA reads TGTGCCAGCAGCTTAGCGCTCGGTCGCACCGGGGAGCTGTTTTTT.

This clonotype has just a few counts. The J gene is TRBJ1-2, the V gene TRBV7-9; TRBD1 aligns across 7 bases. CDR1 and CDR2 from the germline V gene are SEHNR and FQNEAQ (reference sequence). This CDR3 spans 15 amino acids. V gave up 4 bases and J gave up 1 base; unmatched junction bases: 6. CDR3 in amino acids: CASSSGGRLNYGYTF. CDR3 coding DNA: TGTGCCAGCAGCTCAGGGGGACGTCTTAACTATGGCTACACCTTC. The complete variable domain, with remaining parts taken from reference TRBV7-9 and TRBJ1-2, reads DTGVSQNPRHKITKRGQNVTFRCDPISEHNRLYWYRQTLGQGPEFLTYFQNEAQLEKSRLLSDRFSAERPKGSFSTLEIQRTEQGDSAMYLCASSSGGRLNYGYTFGSGTRLTVV.

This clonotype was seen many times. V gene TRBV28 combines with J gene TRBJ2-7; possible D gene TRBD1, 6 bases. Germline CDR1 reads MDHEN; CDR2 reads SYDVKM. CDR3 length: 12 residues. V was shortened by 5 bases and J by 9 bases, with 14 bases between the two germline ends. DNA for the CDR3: TGTGCCAGCAGTGCAGGGGCCCTTGGGCAGTACTTC. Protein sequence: CASSAGALGQYF.

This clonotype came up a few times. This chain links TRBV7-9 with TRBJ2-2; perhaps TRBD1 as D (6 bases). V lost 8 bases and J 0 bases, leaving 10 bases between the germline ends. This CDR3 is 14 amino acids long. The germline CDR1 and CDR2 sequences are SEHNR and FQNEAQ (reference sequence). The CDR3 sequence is CASGDRPNTGELFF. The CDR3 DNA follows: TGTGCCAGCGGCGACAGGCCGAACACCGGGGAGCTGTTTTTT. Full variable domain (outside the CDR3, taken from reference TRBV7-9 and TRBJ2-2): DTGVSQNPRHKITKRGQNVTFRCDPISEHNRLYWYRQTLGQGPEFLTYFQNEAQLEKSRLLSDRFSAERPKGSFSTLEIQRTEQGDSAMYLCASGDRPNTGELFFGEGSRLTVL.

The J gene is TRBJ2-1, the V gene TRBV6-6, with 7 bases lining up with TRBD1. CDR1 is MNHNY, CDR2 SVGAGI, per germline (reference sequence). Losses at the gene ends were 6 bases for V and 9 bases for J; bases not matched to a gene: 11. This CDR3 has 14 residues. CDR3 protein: CASSHRGTGAEQFF. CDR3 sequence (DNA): TGTGCCAGCAGCCACAGGGGAACAGGGGCTGAGCAGTTCTTC.

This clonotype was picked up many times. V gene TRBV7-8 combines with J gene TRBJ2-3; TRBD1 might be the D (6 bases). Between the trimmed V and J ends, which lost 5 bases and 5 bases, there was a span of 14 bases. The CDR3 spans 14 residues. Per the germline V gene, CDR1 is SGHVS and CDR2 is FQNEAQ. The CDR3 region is CASSNRDIGDTQYF. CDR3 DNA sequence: TGTGCCAGCAGCAACCGGGACATAGGAGATACGCAGTATTTT.

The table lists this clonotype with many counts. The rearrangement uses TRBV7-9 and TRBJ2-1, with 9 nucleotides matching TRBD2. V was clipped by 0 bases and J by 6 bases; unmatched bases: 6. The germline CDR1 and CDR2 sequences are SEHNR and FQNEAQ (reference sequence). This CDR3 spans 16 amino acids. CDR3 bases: TGTGCCAGCAGCTTAGCCCTGGTAGCGGGAGTCAATGAGCAGTTCTTC. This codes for CASSLALVAGVNEQFF.